The present T cell receptor beta chain was sequenced within a study of STAT5B mutations in CD4+ large granular lymphocyte leukemia. The CDR3 spans 11 residues. Trimming shortened V by 6 bases and J by 5 bases, and 4 bases separated the two germline ends. Germline V CDR1 and CDR2: SNHLY, FYNNEI. Only in-frame clones appear in the TCRdb table, and some are missing; sequencing was by immunoSEQ multiplex PCR. The table shows tens of thousands of clones, with about 70% occurring only once. Source material: CD4+ T cells from blood buffy coats. The chain combines TRBV2 with TRBJ2-2; the D is unclear. The clonotype originates from a human donor in good health. The CDR3 nucleotides are TGTGCCAGCAGGACGACCGGGGAGCTGTTTTTT. Its protein product is CASRTTGELFF.